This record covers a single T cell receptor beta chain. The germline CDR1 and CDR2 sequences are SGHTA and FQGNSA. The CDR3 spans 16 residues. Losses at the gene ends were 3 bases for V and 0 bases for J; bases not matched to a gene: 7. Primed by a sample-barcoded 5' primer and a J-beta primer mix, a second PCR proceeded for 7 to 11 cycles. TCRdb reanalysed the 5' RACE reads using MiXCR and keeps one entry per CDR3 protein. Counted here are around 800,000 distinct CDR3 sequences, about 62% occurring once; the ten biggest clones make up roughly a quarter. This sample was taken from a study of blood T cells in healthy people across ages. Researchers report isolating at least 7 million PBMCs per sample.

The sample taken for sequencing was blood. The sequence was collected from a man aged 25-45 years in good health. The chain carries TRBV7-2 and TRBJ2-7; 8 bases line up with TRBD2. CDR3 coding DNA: TGTGCCAGCAGCTTTCAGAGCGGGAGCTCCTCCTACGAGCAGTACTTC. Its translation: CASSFQSGSSSYEQYF.